This is a list of T cell receptor beta chains from one sample in a study of T cells after yellow fever vaccination. TCRdb re-called the 5' RACE reads with MiXCR, one entry per CDR3 protein. Altogether around 320,000 distinct CDR3 sequences are present, 7.5% to 9.5% being singletons, with the ten largest covering about 3.7%. Material: CD4+ T cells sorted from PBMCs, obtained 5 days after the yellow fever booster vaccination. These receptors were collected from a man younger than 30 who received the YFV17D yellow fever vaccine. The CDR3 runs from the conserved cysteine through the conserved F or W. D genes are given only for firm matches. Clone size is stated in some rows and not others, as once, few, many or a class when expanded.

abundance: many; d_gene: TRBD2; j_gene: TRBJ2-3; v_gene: TRBV11-2; len: 14; CDR3aa: CASSPSGGADTQYF; CDR3nt: TGTGCCAGCAGCCCAAGCGGGGGTGCAGATACGCAGTATTTT
abundance: NA; d_gene: NA; j_gene: TRBJ2-1; v_gene: TRBV2; len: 11; CDR3aa: CASEVYNEQFF; CDR3nt: TGTGCCAGCGAGGTCTACAATGAGCAGTTCTTC
abundance: few; d_gene: TRBD2; j_gene: TRBJ2-1; v_gene: TRBV7-8; len: 16; CDR3aa: CASSPRRVAGYGEQFF; CDR3nt: TGTGCCAGCAGCCCCCGCAGGGTAGCGGGGTACGGTGAGCAGTTCTTC
abundance: NA; d_gene: NA; j_gene: TRBJ1-1; v_gene: TRBV20-1; len: 13; CDR3aa: CSARTAMNTEAFF; CDR3nt: TGCAGTGCTAGAACAGCCATGAACACTGAAGCTTTCTTT
abundance: few; d_gene: NA; j_gene: TRBJ1-6; v_gene: TRBV12-3/TRBV12-4; len: 12; CDR3aa: CASSQGSSPLHF; CDR3nt: TGTGCCAGTTCGCAGGGTTCTTCACCCCTCCACTTT
abundance: few; d_gene: NA; j_gene: TRBJ2-2; v_gene: TRBV12-3/TRBV12-4; len: 16; CDR3aa: CASSFPPYTPTGELFF; CDR3nt: TGTGCCAGCAGTTTCCCGCCCTATACTCCCACCGGGGAGCTGTTTTTT
abundance: NA; d_gene: NA; j_gene: TRBJ1-6; v_gene: TRBV5-1; len: 15; CDR3aa: CASSLAVTENSPLHF; CDR3nt: TGCGCCAGCAGCTTGGCCGTGACGGAAAATTCACCCCTCCACTTT
abundance: NA; d_gene: NA; j_gene: TRBJ1-1; v_gene: TRBV7-8; len: 16; CDR3aa: CASSLPPLQGGTEAFF; CDR3nt: TGTGCCAGCAGCTTACCCCCCTTACAGGGAGGGACTGAAGCTTTCTTT
abundance: many; d_gene: TRBD1; j_gene: TRBJ1-1; v_gene: TRBV6-6; len: 16; CDR3aa: CASSYSTGGLGTEAFF; CDR3nt: TGTGCCAGCAGTTACTCGACAGGGGGCTTGGGCACTGAAGCTTTCTTT
abundance: few; d_gene: NA; j_gene: TRBJ2-1; v_gene: TRBV19; len: 13; CDR3aa: CASSMLGEGEQFF; CDR3nt: TGTGCCAGTAGTATGCTAGGCGAGGGTGAGCAGTTCTTC
abundance: NA; d_gene: NA; j_gene: TRBJ2-7; v_gene: TRBV5-4; len: 11; CDR3aa: CASSLMDEQYF; CDR3nt: TGTGCCAGCAGCTTGATGGACGAGCAGTACTTC